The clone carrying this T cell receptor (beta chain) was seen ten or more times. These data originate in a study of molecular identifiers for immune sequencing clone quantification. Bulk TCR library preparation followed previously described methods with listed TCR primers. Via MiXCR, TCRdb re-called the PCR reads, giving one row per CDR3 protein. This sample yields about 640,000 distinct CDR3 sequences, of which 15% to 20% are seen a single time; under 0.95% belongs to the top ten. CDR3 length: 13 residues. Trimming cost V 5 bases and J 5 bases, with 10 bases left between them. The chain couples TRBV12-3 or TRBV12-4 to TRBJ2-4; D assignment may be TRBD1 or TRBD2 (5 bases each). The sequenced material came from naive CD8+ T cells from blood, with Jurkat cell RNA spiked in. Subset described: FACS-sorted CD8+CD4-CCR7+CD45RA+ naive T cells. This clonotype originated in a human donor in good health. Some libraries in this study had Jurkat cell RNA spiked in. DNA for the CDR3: TGTGCCAGCAGTCTTGGGGGTCAAAACATTCAGTACTTC. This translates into CASSLGGQNIQYF.